The clone carrying this T cell receptor (beta chain) was seen just once. This CDR3 has 15 residues. Germline CDR1 reads LNHDA; CDR2 reads SQIVND (reference sequence). V lost 5 bases and J lost 4, with 17 bases in between. The sample belongs to a study of control samples from healthy donors and cancer patients. The assay was immunoSEQ multiplex PCR, and TCRdb's table has in-frame clones only and misses some. The data contain under 150,000 clones, over 85% of them singletons. The gene calls are TRBV19 and TRBJ1-2, with TRBD1 as a possible D gene (5 bases). The sequencing sample was made of blood. This TCR derives from a man younger than 40 in good health. Written as DNA, the CDR3 is TGTGCCAGTAGTTGGGGAGAGGGACTTTTCTATGGCTACACCTTC. Translated: CASSWGEGLFYGYTF.